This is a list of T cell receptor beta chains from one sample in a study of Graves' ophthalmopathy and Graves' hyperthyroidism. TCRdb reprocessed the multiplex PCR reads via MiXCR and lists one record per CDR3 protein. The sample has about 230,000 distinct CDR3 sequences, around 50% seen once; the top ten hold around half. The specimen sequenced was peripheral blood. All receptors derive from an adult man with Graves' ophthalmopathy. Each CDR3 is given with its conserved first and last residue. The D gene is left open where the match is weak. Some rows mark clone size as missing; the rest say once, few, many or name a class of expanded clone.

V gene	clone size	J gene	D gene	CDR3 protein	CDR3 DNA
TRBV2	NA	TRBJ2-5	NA	CASKADRRGETQYF	TGTGCCAGCAAGGCCGACAGGAGGGGGGAGACCCAGTACTTC
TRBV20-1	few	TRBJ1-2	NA	CSARGRLDDYGYTF	TGCAGTGCTAGGGGGAGGTTGGACGACTATGGCTACACCTTC
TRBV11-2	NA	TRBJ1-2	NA	CASSLQMGNVYGYTF	TGTGCCAGCAGCTTACAGATGGGTAACGTCTATGGCTACACCTTC
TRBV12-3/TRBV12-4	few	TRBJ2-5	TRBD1	CASSRSGQGEETQYF	TGTGCCAGCAGTCGATCCGGACAGGGGGAAGAGACCCAGTACTTC
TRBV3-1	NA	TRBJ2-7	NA	CASSQARPSYEQYF	TGTGCCAGCAGCCAAGCAAGGCCATCCTACGAGCAGTACTTC
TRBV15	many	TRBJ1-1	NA	CATSRNLEATEAFF	TGTGCCACCAGCCGGAATCTTGAGGCAACTGAAGCTTTCTTT
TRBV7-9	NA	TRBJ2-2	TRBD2	CASSRLAGANTGELFF	TGTGCCAGCAGTCGTCTAGCGGGTGCGAACACCGGGGAGCTGTTTTTT
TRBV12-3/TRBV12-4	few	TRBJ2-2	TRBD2	CASSFAGGATGELFF	TGTGCCAGCAGTTTCGCGGGGGGCGCGACCGGGGAGCTGTTTTTT
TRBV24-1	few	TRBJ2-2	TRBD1	CATSDHRQGSGELFF	TGTGCCACCAGTGACCACAGACAGGGGTCCGGGGAGCTGTTTTTT
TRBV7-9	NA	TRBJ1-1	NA	CASSLESGYTEAFF	TGTGCCAGCAGCTTAGAATCGGGGTACACTGAAGCTTTCTTT
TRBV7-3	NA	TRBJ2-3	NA	CASSLSHPDTQYF	TGTGCCAGCAGCTTATCACACCCAGATACGCAGTATTTT
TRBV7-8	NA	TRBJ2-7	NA	CASSQDEDSTFFYEQYF	TGCGCCAGCAGCCAAGATGAGGACAGCACCTTCTTCTACGAGCAGTACTTC
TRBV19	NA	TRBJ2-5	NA	CATTRALGLQETQYF	TGTGCCACCACCAGGGCGCTAGGGCTCCAAGAGACCCAGTACTTC
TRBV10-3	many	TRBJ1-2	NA	CAISETGRTAKVF	TGTGCCATCAGTGAGACGGGGAGGACAGCTAAAGTGTTC
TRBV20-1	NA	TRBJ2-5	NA	CSAVSQGIQETQYF	TGCAGTGCTGTATCACAGGGAATTCAAGAGACCCAGTACTTC
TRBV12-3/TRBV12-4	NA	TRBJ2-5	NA	CASSPPPGQQETQYF	TGTGCCAGCAGTCCCCCCCCCGGACAGCAAGAGACCCAGTACTTC
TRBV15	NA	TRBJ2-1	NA	CATGGGPDSYNEQFF	TGTGCCACCGGGGGCGGTCCCGACTCCTACAATGAGCAGTTCTTC
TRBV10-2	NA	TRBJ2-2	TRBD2	CASSPGTSMANTGELFF	TGTGCCAGCTCACCAGGGACTAGTATGGCGAACACCGGGGAGCTGTTTTTT
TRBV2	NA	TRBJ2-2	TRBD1	CASSPGQGPKLGGELFF	TGTGCCAGCAGCCCGGGACAGGGCCCTAAGTTGGGCGGGGAGCTGTTTTTT
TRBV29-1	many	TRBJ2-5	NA	CSVQDLGGETQYF	TGCAGCGTTCAGGACTTAGGGGGAGAGACCCAGTACTTC
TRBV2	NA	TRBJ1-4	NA	CASSEARPANEKLFF	TGTGCCAGCAGTGAAGCGAGGCCGGCTAATGAAAAACTGTTTTTT
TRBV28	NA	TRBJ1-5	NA	CASSQFLQGDHSNQPQHF	TGTGCCAGCAGCCAATTCCTTCAGGGCGATCATAGCAATCAGCCCCAGCATTTT
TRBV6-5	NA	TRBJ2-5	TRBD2	CASSYNAGGLETQYF	TGTGCCAGCAGTTATAATGCGGGAGGGTTGGAGACCCAGTACTTC
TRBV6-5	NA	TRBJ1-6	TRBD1	CASSAGGQGNSPLHF	TGTGCCAGCAGTGCGGGGGGACAGGGGAACTCACCCCTCCACTTT
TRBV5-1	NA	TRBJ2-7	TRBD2	CASSRGLAGSESYEQYF	TGCGCCAGCAGCCGGGGACTAGCGGGATCCGAATCCTACGAGCAGTACTTC
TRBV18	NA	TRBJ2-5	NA	CASSPPWAQETQYF	TGTGCCAGCTCACCGCCTTGGGCCCAAGAGACCCAGTACTTC
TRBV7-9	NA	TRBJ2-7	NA	CASSSGGLSSYEQYF	TGTGCCAGCAGCTCCGGGGGGCTAAGCTCCTACGAGCAGTACTTC
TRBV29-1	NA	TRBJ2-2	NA	CSVRATGELFF	TGCAGCGTCCGGGCCACCGGGGAGCTGTTTTTT